This T cell receptor beta chain came from a study of Graves' ophthalmopathy and Graves' hyperthyroidism. Study findings and constraints: Thyroid clonotypes that were expanded above 0.001 frequency mostly also appeared in blood.

Of note for this clonotype: What it binds is not known.

In donors with ophthalmopathy, activity was moderate-to-severe, with CAS ≥3, NOSPECS ≥4 and duration under 3 months. Other autoimmune diseases, uncontrolled infections, pregnancy and lactation each led to patient exclusion. Reliance was placed on clinical symptoms, serum thyroxine, TRAb, thyroid ultrasound and orbital computed tomography for diagnosis. The V gene's germline CDR1 is ENHRY and CDR2 SYGVKD. The trim removed 2 bases at V and 5 bases at J, leaving 9 bases unmatched. The CDR3 is made up of 17 amino acids. The authors amplified TCR beta CDR3 regions from RNA transcripts. An initial RT-PCR round employing HTBI primers preceded a second-round multiplex PCR. Using its own MiXCR run on the multiplex PCR reads, TCRdb lists one record per CDR3 protein. The sample contains around 600,000 distinct CDR3 sequences, roughly 41% of which appear only once.

The chain joins TRBV10-3 to TRBJ2-3; TRBD2 matches at 11 bases. Material: peripheral blood. The sequence derives from an adult man with Graves' ophthalmopathy. The CDR3 is CAISETSGGNAGDTQYF. The CDR3, as DNA: TGTGCCATCAGTGAGACTAGCGGGGGTAACGCAGGAGATACGCAGTATTTT.